The sequence of this TCR beta chain was determined in a study of T-cell memory formation after mild COVID-19. About the research overall: Clusters of TCRs were largely donor specific.

This clonotype was detected only a few times. Antigen specificity is unknown. CDR1 is LNHNV, CDR2 YYDKDF, per germline (reference sequence). The length of the CDR3 is 16 residues. Trimming removed 1 base from V and 1 base from J; junction bases left unmatched: 5. Study conclusions and caveats: Researchers found some responding clones in pre-infection memory, a sign that cross-reactive memory joined. Contracting clones, day 15 to 85, had balanced CD4/CD8, and later expanders favored CD4+.

Barcoded TCR alpha and TCR beta cDNA libraries with UMIs came from 5'RACE using constant-segment primers. TCRdb re-called the 5' RACE reads through MiXCR, storing one row per CDR3 protein. The sample gives 400,000 to 500,000 distinct CDR3 sequences, 15% to 25% of which show up once; 7.5% to 10% is in the top ten. This TCR was sampled from an adult woman who had mild COVID-19 (a few samples of this study predate the infection). Cell type and time point are not known. The rearrangement uses TRBV15 and TRBJ2-3, with 7 bases identical to TRBD1. What was sequenced was PBMCs or a T cell subset sorted from them (not recorded which). The CDR3 sequence: CATSRVRDSGTDTQYF. DNA of the CDR3: TGTGCCACCAGCAGAGTCCGGGACAGTGGCACAGATACGCAGTATTTT. The full variable domain, rest sourced from reference TRBV15 and TRBJ2-3, is DAMVIQNPRYQVTQFGKPVTLSCSQTLNHNVMYWYQQKSSQAPKLLFHYYDKDFNNEADTPDNFQSRRPNTSFCFLDIRSPGLGDTAMYLCATSRVRDSGTDTQYFGPGTRLTVL.